The 4 T cell receptor beta chains listed next were all sequenced from one sample in a study of blood T cells in healthy people across ages. A second 7 to 11 cycle PCR used barcoded and J-beta primers. Via MiXCR, TCRdb re-called the 5' RACE reads, giving one row per CDR3 protein. The sample carries about 830,000 distinct CDR3 sequences, less than 80% recorded once. Sequenced material: blood. The receptor set was obtained from a man under 40 in good health.

This chain links TRBV25-1 with TRBJ2-7; D is possibly TRBD2 (6 bases). Deletions cut 2 bases from V and 2 bases from J, with 13 bases between. The CDR3 length is 15 residues. Germline V CDR1 and CDR2: MGHDK, SYGVNS. Here the CDR3 DNA reads TGTGCCAGCAGTGAAGGAGGGTGGAACGCCTACGAGCAGTACTTC. Translating gives CASSEGGWNAYEQYF.

V is TRBV2 and J is TRBJ1-2; TRBD1 matches 7 bases. CDR1 and CDR2 (germline): SNHLY, FYNNEI. This CDR3 is built from 13 residues. V gave up 4 bases and J gave up 8 bases; unmatched junction bases: 7. The CDR3 DNA sequence: TGTGCCAGCAGTGGACAGGGAGTGAGCGGCTACACCTTC. It codes for CASSGQGVSGYTF.

This clonotype was counted only a few times. The gene calls are TRBV15 and TRBJ2-5; perhaps TRBD2 as D (7 bases). CDR1 and CDR2 from the germline V gene are LNHNV and YYDKDF (reference sequence). The CDR3 is 14 residues long. V lost 7 bases, J lost 1 base, and 13 bases lay in between. The chain's CDR3 is CATKGDYFQETQYF. The CDR3 region has the DNA TGTGCCACCAAGGGGGACTATTTCCAAGAGACCCAGTACTTC. Based on the CDR3 plus reference TRBV15 and TRBJ2-5, the full variable domain is DAMVIQNPRYQVTQFGKPVTLSCSQTLNHNVMYWYQQKSSQAPKLLFHYYDKDFNNEADTPDNFQSRRPNTSFCFLDIRSPGLGDTAMYLCATKGDYFQETQYFGPGTRLLVL.

The gene calls are TRBV12-3 or TRBV12-4 and TRBJ2-7; TRBD1 agrees at 10 bases. This CDR3 is 22 amino acids long. V lost 5 bases to trimming and J lost 2 bases; unmatched junction nucleotides: 27. In DNA, the CDR3 is TGTGCCAGCAGTCCCAGGCCCAAGATACCCTGGGACAGGGGTATAGGGCCCTACGAGCAGTACTTC. Protein sequence: CASSPRPKIPWDRGIGPYEQYF.